The 26 T cell receptor beta chains below all came from one sample that was sequenced in a study of blood T cells in healthy people across ages (dated by TCRdb to between 2014 and 2017). Receptors were amplified or captured by 5' RACE. TCRdb names Illumina HiSeq 2500 as the instrument used. The second PCR ran for roughly 7 to 11 cycles and used a J-beta primer mix along with a sample-barcoded 5' primer. TCRdb trimmed the raw reads at Q25, called clones with MiXCR and kept productive beta chains. All rows with the same CDR3 protein become a single entry with the most common DNA and genes. This sample holds approximately 780,000 distinct CDR3 sequences; about a quarter were observed only once. Jointly, the top ten make up around 2.9% of the sample. This sample also belongs to another study, concerning T cells of mothers and their children.

Sequences were obtained from blood. The receptors derive from a boy between 10 and 17 years old in good health.

In this sample, this clonotype turned up a few times. The chain's CDR3 is CASSPGAASSGANVLTF. The CDR3 region has the DNA TGTGCCAGTAGTCCAGGGGCGGCCAGCTCTGGGGCCAACGTCCTGACTTTC. The chain is built from TRBV19 and TRBJ2-6, with a weak D call TRBD1 (6 bases). The CDR3 runs to 17 residues. The V end lost 5 bases, the J end lost 0 bases, and 14 bases lay between the germline ends. Per germline, CDR1 LNHDA and CDR2 SQIVND (reference sequence). The full variable domain, in which reference TRBV19 and TRBJ2-6 provide the parts outside the CDR3, is DGGITQSPKYLFRKEGQNVTLSCEQNLNHDAMYWYRQDPGQGLRLIYYSQIVNDFQKGDIAEGYSVSREKKESFPLTVTSAQKNPTAFYLCASSPGAASSGANVLTFGAGSRLTVL.

There are many counts of this clonotype. The rearrangement links TRBV5-1 to TRBJ2-7; TRBD1 might be the D (6 bases). Germline V gene sequence: CDR1 SGHRS, CDR2 YFSETQ. This CDR3 has 14 amino acids. The V and J ends lost 4 bases and 2 bases respectively, with 13 bases between them. The CDR3 DNA reads as TGCGCCAGCAGCCTGAGAGGACAGACCTACGAGCAGTACTTC. This translates into CASSLRGQTYEQYF.

This sequence joins TRBV9 and TRBJ1-3, with D maybe TRBD1 (6 bases). CDR3 length: 16 residues. Germline assignment: CDR1 SGDLS and CDR2 YYNGEE. Trimming cost V 0 bases and J 0 bases, with 10 bases left between them. The CDR3 region is CASSVGGHPSGNTIYF. CDR3 in DNA: TGTGCCAGCAGCGTAGGGGGACACCCCTCTGGAAACACCATATATTTT.

This chain joins TRBV4-2 and TRBJ2-2; TRBD1 agrees at 7 bases. CDR3 length: 14 residues. CDR1 and CDR2 from the germline V gene are LGHNA and YNFKEQ. V dropped 1 base and J dropped 5; count of bases not matched to a gene: 1. CDR3 nucleotides: TGTGCCAGCAGCCAAGGACAGGGAACCGGGGAGCTGTTTTTT. Translating gives CASSQGQGTGELFF.

The rearrangement uses TRBV27 and TRBJ2-7; D unresolved. The CDR3 has 13 amino acids. The V gene's germline CDR1 is MNHEY and CDR2 SMNVEV (reference sequence). Trimming took off 3 bases at V and 1 base at J, with 7 bases between the two ends. CDR3 protein: CASSFWGSYEQYF. As DNA, the CDR3 is TGTGCCAGCAGTTTTTGGGGTTCCTACGAGCAGTACTTC.

This clonotype was counted between two and nine times. V is TRBV6-1 and J is TRBJ1-1; perhaps TRBD1 as D (6 bases). CDR1 and CDR2 from the germline V gene are MNHNS and SASEGT. The CDR3 is made up of 16 amino acids. V was clipped by 5 bases and J by 4 bases, with 20 bases between them. CDR3 residues: CASSRTLTGPGTEAFF. Written as DNA, the CDR3 is TGTGCCAGCAGTAGAACCTTAACAGGGCCGGGCACTGAAGCTTTCTTT.

This clonotype was picked up a small number of times. The V call is TRBV18, the J call TRBJ2-5; D perhaps matches TRBD2 (6 bases). The length of the CDR3 is 12 residues. Germline assignment: CDR1 KGHSH and CDR2 LQKENI. Trimming shortened V by 3 bases and J by 10 bases, and 12 bases separated the two germline ends. CDR3 amino acids: CASSPGGADQYF. The CDR3, as DNA: TGTGCCAGCTCACCCGGCGGGGCCGACCAGTACTTC.

This CDR3 is CASSFGQTKNIQYF. Written as DNA, the CDR3 is TGTGCCAGCAGTTTTGGACAGACCAAAAACATTCAGTACTTC. V gene TRBV12-3 or TRBV12-4 combines with J gene TRBJ2-4; TRBD1 is a possible D gene (6 bases). Trimming took 3 bases from V and 2 from J, leaving 8 bases between them. The CDR3 sequence is 14 residues long.

This clonotype came up a few times. The junction does not match germline at one end; this may be a read error. The chain combines TRBV16 with TRBJ2-4; 7 bases are shared with TRBD1. The V gene's germline CDR1 is KGHSY and CDR2 FQNENV. The CDR3 is 13 amino acids. The CDR3 bases are TGTGCCAGCAGCCAATCACGACAGGGTCAAGGGCTATTC. Its protein is CASSQSRQGQGLF. The variable domain in full, completed from reference TRBV16 and TRBJ2-4, reads GEEVAQTPKHLVRGEGQKAKLYCAPIKGHSYVFWYQQVLKNEFKFLISFQNENVFDETGMPKERFSAKCLPNSPCSLEIQATKLEDSAVYFCASSQSRQGQGLFGAGTRLSVL.

In its sample, this clonotype was seen many times. The chain carries TRBV29-1 and TRBJ2-5, with D possibly called TRBD1 or TRBD2 (6 bases each). CDR1 and CDR2 (germline): SQVTM, ANQGSEA. The CDR3 is 12 amino acids. V lost 3 bases and J 4 bases, leaving 9 bases between the germline ends. The CDR3 DNA is TGCAGCGTTGACCGGGGGCTAGAGACCCAGTACTTC. Its translation is CSVDRGLETQYF.

A few counts support this clonotype. This sequence joins TRBV5-1 and TRBJ2-2; D may correspond to TRBD1 or TRBD2 (5 bases each). This CDR3 region has 17 residues. Trimming took off 2 bases at V and 0 bases at J, with 14 bases between the two ends. The germline V gene encodes CDR1 SGHRS and CDR2 YFSETQ. CDR3 nucleotides: TGCGCCAGCAGCTTACGATCCGGGGCGCCGAACACCGGGGAGCTGTTTTTT. Protein product: CASSLRSGAPNTGELFF.

The V gene is TRBV20-1, the J gene TRBJ2-5; 9 bases agree with TRBD1. V dropped 5 bases and J dropped 6; count of bases not matched to a gene: 7. This CDR3 has 13 amino acids. Germline values: CDR1 DFQATT, CDR2 SNEGSKA (reference sequence). CDR3 residues: CSARDRETKTQYF. The DNA for the CDR3 is TGCAGTGCTCGGGACAGGGAGACGAAGACCCAGTACTTC.

This clonotype came up once. The V and J genes are TRBV27 and TRBJ2-1; D not resolved. The germline gives CDR1 MNHEY, CDR2 SMNVEV (reference sequence). Trimming shortened V by 3 bases and J by 0 bases, and 12 bases separated the two germline ends. The CDR3 is made up of 16 amino acids. The chain's CDR3 is CASSFGGWGSYNEQFF. CDR3 DNA: TGTGCCAGCAGTTTCGGTGGGTGGGGCTCCTACAATGAGCAGTTCTTC.

The chain uses TRBV9 and TRBJ2-7, with D perhaps matching TRBD1 (6 bases). Trimming shortened V by 3 bases and J by 0 bases, and 13 bases separated the two germline ends. The CDR3 is made up of 15 amino acids. Germline CDR1 and CDR2: SGDLS and YYNGEE. Here the CDR3 reads CASSGSRGNSYEQYF. CDR3 bases: TGTGCCAGCAGCGGTTCGAGGGGGAACTCCTACGAGCAGTACTTC.

This chain joins TRBV5-1 and TRBJ2-5; TRBD1 aligns across 10 bases. With V trimmed by 0 bases and J by 0 bases, 2 bases remained unmatched. Per germline, CDR1 SGHRS and CDR2 YFSETQ. The CDR3 extends over 16 amino acids. CDR3 coding DNA: TGCGCCAGCAGCTTGGATGGACAGGGGGACCAAGAGACCCAGTACTTC. Translating gives CASSLDGQGDQETQYF.

The rearrangement uses TRBV11-2 and TRBJ2-5; the D gene is possibly TRBD2 (5 bases). Germline V lookup: CDR1 SGHAT, CDR2 FQNNGV. The CDR3 is 16 residues long. V was shortened by 3 bases and J by 2 bases, with 16 bases between the two germline ends. The CDR3: CASSFGRTSGQETQYF. The CDR3 bases are TGTGCCAGCAGCTTTGGGCGGACCAGCGGTCAAGAGACCCAGTACTTC.

This clonotype was picked up a small number of times. The CDR3 spells CASSYYVNYGYTF. CDR3 sequence (DNA): TGTGCCAGCAGTTACTACGTTAACTATGGCTACACCTTC. The rearrangement uses TRBV6-6 and TRBJ1-2; D not certain. The germline V gene encodes CDR1 MNHNY and CDR2 SVGAGI (reference sequence). The CDR3 covers 13 residues. Trimming left V 1 base short and J 1 base short, with 4 bases between.

This chain joins TRBV20-1 and TRBJ2-1, with TRBD2 identical over 8 bases. The DNA end is more similar to TRBJ2-7, so the J call may be wrong. The CDR3 is 13 residues long. Germline CDR1 DFQATT, CDR2 SNEGSKA (reference sequence). CDR3 sequence: CSATSGRMEEQYF. The CDR3 DNA sequence: TGCAGTGCTACTAGCGGGCGGATGGAGGAGCAGTACTTC.

The chain combines TRBV28 with TRBJ2-7; maybe TRBD2 (6 bases). CDR1 MDHEN and CDR2 SYDVKM come from the germline V gene. V was trimmed by 3 bases and J by 0 bases, leaving 12 bases between them. The CDR3 covers 15 residues. The CDR3 protein is CASSFSGVRSYEQYF. CDR3 DNA: TGTGCCAGCAGTTTTTCGGGGGTCCGCTCCTACGAGCAGTACTTC.

This clonotype was observed a few times. The chain carries TRBV20-1 and TRBJ2-5; D uncertain. The DNA end lines up better with TRBJ2-1; the J call may be wrong. CDR3 length: 13 amino acids. Germline CDR1 reads DFQATT; CDR2 reads SNEGSKA (reference sequence). This CDR3 is CSARDHRQDEQFF. DNA of the CDR3: TGCAGTGCTAGAGATCACCGCCAAGATGAGCAGTTCTTC.

The chain employs TRBV12-3 or TRBV12-4 and TRBJ2-7; D not certain. This CDR3 is 15 amino acids long. V dropped 5 bases and J dropped 3 bases, with 17 bases sitting between them. Here the CDR3 reads CASSHNIGPDYEQYF. CDR3 DNA: TGTGCCAGCAGTCACAACATCGGGCCCGACTACGAGCAGTACTTC.

The rearrangement uses TRBV7-9 and TRBJ1-2; D is unresolved. Germline lookup yields CDR1 SEHNR and CDR2 FQNEAQ (reference sequence). This CDR3 has 15 residues. V was pared by 2 bases and J by 2 bases, with 12 bases between. CDR3 nucleotide sequence: TGTGCCAGCAGCTTAACTCCGGGAGCCAACTATGGCTACACCTTC. As protein: CASSLTPGANYGYTF.

The chain has TRBV29-1 and TRBJ2-5; 9 bases align to TRBD1. Germline V CDR1 and CDR2: SQVTM, ANQGSEA. The CDR3 covers 13 residues. The J segment lost 2 bases and the V segment lost 6 bases, leaving 4 bases of the junction unmatched. CDR3 sequence: CSVVGTGQETQYF. CDR3 in DNA: TGCAGCGTCGTCGGGACAGGGCAAGAGACCCAGTACTTC.

This clonotype was observed at least ten times. V is TRBV5-1 and J is TRBJ1-2; a possible D gene is TRBD1 (6 bases). Trimming pared 1 base from V and 3 bases from J, leaving 7 bases between. The CDR3 contains 13 residues. Germline lookup yields CDR1 SGHRS and CDR2 YFSETQ. CDR3 coding DNA: TGCGCCAGCAGCTTGAGGGGGGACTATGGCTACACCTTC. Its protein is CASSLRGDYGYTF.

The rearrangement links TRBV4-2 to TRBJ2-5, with TRBD2 identical over 7 bases. Looked up from germline, CDR1 is LGHNA and CDR2 is YNFKEQ. Losses at the gene ends were 0 bases for V and 1 base for J; bases not matched to a gene: 5. The CDR3 is 16 residues long. DNA of the CDR3: TGTGCCAGCAGCCAAGATTTGGCTAGCGGCCAAGAGACCCAGTACTTC. Its protein is CASSQDLASGQETQYF.

The chain combines TRBV7-6 with TRBJ2-3; D might be TRBD1 (6 bases). The germline V gene has CDR1 SGHVS and CDR2 FNYEAQ. V shed 5 bases and J shed 2 bases, with 17 bases lying between them. The CDR3 extends over 16 amino acids. The CDR3 protein is CASSQPGHSFTDTQYF. The CDR3 nucleotides are TGTGCCAGCAGCCAGCCGGGACATTCTTTCACAGATACGCAGTATTTT.